This T cell receptor (beta chain) appears in the sequencing data of a study of blood T cell repertoires in COVID-19. This CDR3 is 13 amino acids long. Trimming pared 0 bases from V and 6 bases from J, leaving 6 bases between. CDR1 LNHNV and CDR2 YYDKDF come from the germline V gene (reference sequence). Generated by immunoSEQ multiplex PCR, the TCRdb table keeps only in-frame clones and is missing some. The sample has tens of thousands of clones; over 80% are singletons. The sequence was collected from a man in his sixties or seventies with acute or convalescent COVID-19. The genes are TRBV15 and TRBJ1-5; D unclear. The sequenced material came from peripheral blood. The CDR3 loop is CATSRDRGQPQHF. In DNA form, the CDR3 reads TGTGCCACCAGCAGAGATCGAGGTCAGCCCCAGCATTTT.